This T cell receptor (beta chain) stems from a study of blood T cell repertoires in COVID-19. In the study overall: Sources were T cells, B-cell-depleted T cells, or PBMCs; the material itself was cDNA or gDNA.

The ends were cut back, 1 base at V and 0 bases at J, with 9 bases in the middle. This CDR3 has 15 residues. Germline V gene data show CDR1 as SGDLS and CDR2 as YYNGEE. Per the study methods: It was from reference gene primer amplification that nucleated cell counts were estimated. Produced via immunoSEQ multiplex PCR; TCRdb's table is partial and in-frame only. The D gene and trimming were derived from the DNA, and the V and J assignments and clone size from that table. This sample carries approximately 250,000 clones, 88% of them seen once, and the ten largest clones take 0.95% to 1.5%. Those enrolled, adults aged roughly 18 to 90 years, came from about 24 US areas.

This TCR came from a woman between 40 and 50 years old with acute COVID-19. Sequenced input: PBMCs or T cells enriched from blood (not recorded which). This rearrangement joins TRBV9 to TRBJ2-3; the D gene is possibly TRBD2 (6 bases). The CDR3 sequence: CASSVLLASTDTQYF. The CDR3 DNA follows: TGTGCCAGCAGCGTACTACTAGCTAGCACAGATACGCAGTATTTT.